Listed here are 20 T cell receptor beta chains from one sample, sequenced in a study of T cell changes during pregnancy in multiple sclerosis. Using immunoSEQ multiplex PCR, the repertoire was profiled, and TCRdb retains in-frame clones only, with some absent. The table includes about 30,000 clones, 80% to 90% detected once. The sample was CD4+ T cells from peripheral blood mononuclear cells, taken in the first trimester of pregnancy. These receptors originate from a female donor in good health, enrolled as a control in a pregnancy study.

The chain recombines TRBV29-1 with TRBJ2-1; 7 positions agree with TRBD1. Germline V gives CDR1 SQVTM, CDR2 ANQGSEA. The CDR3 runs to 18 residues. The junction had 21 bases not matched to a gene; V was cut back by 6 bases and J by 4 bases. The CDR3 loop reads CSVSRTGFVPEKYNEQFF. The CDR3 DNA reads as TGCAGCGTGTCCCGGACAGGATTCGTTCCAGAAAAATACAATGAGCAGTTCTTC.

A single count supports this clone. The CDR3 here is CASSVAGGGETQYF. The CDR3 nucleotides are TGTGCCAGCAGCGTAGCGGGGGGCGGGGAGACCCAGTACTTC. The gene calls are TRBV9 and TRBJ2-5; D is possibly TRBD2 (7 bases). Trimming pared 0 bases from V and 5 bases from J, leaving 11 bases between. The germline CDR1 and CDR2 sequences are SGDLS and YYNGEE. CDR3 length equals 14 residues. Using reference TRBV9 and TRBJ2-5 for the parts outside the CDR3, the full variable domain is DSGVTQTPKHLITATGQRVTLRCSPRSGDLSVYWYQQSLDQGLQFLIQYYNGEERAKGNILERFSAQQFPDLHSELNLSSLELGDSALYFCASSVAGGGETQYFGPGTRLLVL.

This chain joins TRBV10-3 and TRBJ2-2, with TRBD2 matching 7 bases. The ends lost 3 bases at V and 7 bases at J; junction bases unmatched: 11. In germline, CDR1 is ENHRY, CDR2 SYGVKD. The CDR3 runs to 16 residues. DNA for the CDR3: TGTGCCATCAGTGAAGGTTTGCGGGAGATTCACGGGGAGCTGTTTTTT. Translation gives CAISEGLREIHGELFF.

The V and J genes are TRBV6-4 and TRBJ1-6; D is unclear. V shed 4 bases and J shed 8 bases, with 15 bases lying between them. Germline assignment: CDR1 MRHNA and CDR2 SNTAGT. The CDR3 is 15 amino acids. The CDR3 DNA sequence: TGTGCCAGCAGTGGCCATCGAGGGATTGATTCACCCCTCCACTTT. Its protein is CASSGHRGIDSPLHF.

V gene TRBV6-6 combines with J gene TRBJ1-2; 8 bases agree with TRBD1. CDR3 length: 16 amino acids. CDR1 is MNHNY, CDR2 SVGAGI, per germline (reference sequence). The V segment lost 6 bases and the J segment 4 bases; nucleotides outside the gene matches: 13. As DNA, the CDR3 is TGTGCCAGCAGGGCCATTCCCGCGACAGGGGTCTATGGCTACACCTTC. Its protein is CASRAIPATGVYGYTF.

The V call is TRBV19, the J call TRBJ2-6; D gene ambiguous. This CDR3 comprises 15 residues. CDR1 and CDR2 (germline): LNHDA, SQIVND (reference sequence). V was trimmed by 3 bases and J by 0 bases, leaving 6 bases between them. The CDR3 nucleotides read TGTGCCAGTAGTATGTCTATCTCTGGGGCCAACGTCCTGACTTTC. Translated, it gives CASSMSISGANVLTF.

This chain links TRBV2 with TRBJ1-5; D not resolved. Trimming stripped 7 bases from V and 6 bases from J, with 13 bases between. The CDR3 is made up of 13 amino acids. Germline CDR1 and CDR2: SNHLY and FYNNEI. The CDR3 nucleotides are TGTGCCAGCAATGGGGAGGTTGGTCAGCCCCAGCATTTT. Translation gives CASNGEVGQPQHF.

The chain has TRBV20-1 and TRBJ2-7, with a tentative D call TRBD2 (6 bases). CDR3 length equals 11 residues. The germline V gene has CDR1 DFQATT and CDR2 SNEGSKA (reference sequence). The CDR3 DNA follows: TGCGCCGTGGGGGGTATCGACGAGCAGTACTTC. Its translation: CAVGGIDEQYF.

The chain links TRBV9 to TRBJ2-5; a possible D gene is TRBD2 (6 bases). The better agreement between TRBJ2-7 and the DNA end casts doubt on the J call. The CDR3 length is 16 residues. Germline V gives CDR1 SGDLS, CDR2 YYNGEE. CDR3 DNA: TGTGCCAGCAGCCCAAAGACTAGGACCGATTCCTACGAGCAGTACTTC. This sequence encodes CASSPKTRTDSYEQYF.

This clone was found once. The V and J genes are TRBV6-5 and TRBJ1-1, with unresolved D. V shed 5 bases and J shed 0 bases, with 10 bases lying between them. Germline V gene lookup returns CDR1 MNHEY and CDR2 SVGAGI. The CDR3 is made up of 14 amino acids. As DNA, the CDR3 is TGTGCCAGCAGTAGACCAGACATGAACACTGAAGCTTTCTTT. Translated, it gives CASSRPDMNTEAFF.

V usage is TRBV6-6 and J usage is TRBJ2-7; TRBD1 matches 9 bases. V was clipped by 2 bases and J by 2 bases; unmatched bases: 1. The CDR3 totals 14 residues. From germline, CDR1 is MNHNY and CDR2 SVGAGI (reference sequence). The CDR3 DNA reads TGTGCCAGCAGTTACAGACAGGGGGCCTACGAGCAGTACTTC. This translates into CASSYRQGAYEQYF.

In this sample, this clone turned up once. This chain links TRBV6-4 with TRBJ2-3; 9 bases map to TRBD2. The V gene end was trimmed by 2 bases and the J gene end by 12 bases; junction bases not matched to a gene: 3. The CDR3 sequence is 12 residues long. Germline loops: CDR1 MRHNA, CDR2 SNTAGT. The CDR3 DNA reads TGTGCCAGCAGTGACCGGACTAGCGCTCAGTATTTT. Protein: CASSDRTSAQYF.

The V gene is TRBV5-1, the J gene TRBJ1-4; possible D gene TRBD1, 5 bases. Germline values: CDR1 SGHRS, CDR2 YFSETQ. V was trimmed by 4 bases and J by 5 bases, leaving 18 bases between them. This CDR3 comprises 16 residues. For the CDR3, the DNA is TGCGCCAGCAGCCCCTTGGGTCAGGGCCTGAATGAAAAACTGTTTTTT. Translation: CASSPLGQGLNEKLFF. The entire variable domain, with the rest obtained from reference TRBV5-1 and TRBJ1-4, is as follows: KAGVTQTPRYLIKTRGQQVTLSCSPISGHRSVSWYQQTPGQGLQFLFEYFSETQRNKGNFPGRFSGRQFSNSRSEMNVSTLELGDSALYLCASSPLGQGLNEKLFFGSGTQLSVL.

The chain is built from TRBV6-1 and TRBJ2-7, with a possible D match to TRBD2 (7 bases). The V gene's germline CDR1 is MNHNS and CDR2 SASEGT. With 8 bases removed from V and 5 bases from J, the gap between germline ends came to 19 bases. The CDR3 runs to 14 residues. CDR3 sequence reads: CASGGRGGHHEQYF. The CDR3 DNA sequence: TGTGCCAGCGGGGGGAGGGGGGGTCACCACGAGCAGTACTTC.

This chain links TRBV2 with TRBJ2-2; 12 nucleotides match TRBD2. Losses at the gene ends were 2 bases for V and 5 bases for J; bases not matched to a gene: 12. Germline V CDR1 and CDR2: SNHLY, FYNNEI. The CDR3 sequence is 19 residues long. CDR3 sequence: CASSEPSGGLAGGTGELFF. Here the CDR3 DNA reads TGTGCCAGCAGTGAACCCTCAGGGGGGCTAGCGGGGGGGACCGGGGAGCTGTTTTTT.

The chain uses TRBV7-2 and TRBJ2-3, with 10 bases identical to TRBD2. The CDR3 has 16 amino acids. The germline V gene has CDR1 SGHTA and CDR2 FQGNSA. V was clipped by 6 bases and J by 2 bases; unmatched bases: 8. The chain's CDR3 is CASSLASGGYTDTQYF. The CDR3 bases are TGTGCCAGCAGTCTTGCTAGCGGGGGCTACACAGATACGCAGTATTTT.

This chain uses TRBV20-1 with TRBJ2-7, with D possibly being TRBD2 (6 bases). This CDR3 region has 10 residues. The germline V gene encodes CDR1 DFQATT and CDR2 SNEGSKA (reference sequence). V lost 1 base and J 9 bases, leaving 7 bases between the germline ends. DNA of the CDR3: TGCAGTGCTAGAGTCGGGAGGCAGTACTTC. It is translated as CSARVGRQYF.

V usage is TRBV28 and J usage is TRBJ2-7; maybe TRBD2 (6 bases). The CDR3 totals 15 residues. The V and J ends lost 0 bases and 2 bases respectively, with 11 bases between them. Germline CDR1 MDHEN, CDR2 SYDVKM. This CDR3 is CASSLWGGIAYEQYF. The CDR3 nucleotides are TGTGCCAGCAGTTTATGGGGGGGAATCGCCTACGAGCAGTACTTC.

The J gene is TRBJ2-7, the V gene TRBV6-1; 9 bases are a match to TRBD2. Germline V gives CDR1 MNHNS, CDR2 SASEGT. This CDR3 contains 15 residues. With V trimmed by 6 bases and J by 5 bases, 11 bases remained unmatched. The DNA for the CDR3 is TGTGCCAGCAGCCGTCTCACTAGCGGGTCAGACGAGCAGTACTTC. Protein product: CASSRLTSGSDEQYF.

This chain connects TRBV6-5 to TRBJ2-3; TRBD2 matches 10 bases. Germline CDR1 MNHEY, CDR2 SVGAGI. The CDR3 length is 15 residues. J was trimmed by 8 bases and V by 6 bases; bases with no gene match: 11. The CDR3 nucleotides are TGTGCCAGCAGCAGACAGCGGGGGGGCTACGGTACGCAGTATTTT. The encoded protein is CASSRQRGGYGTQYF.